Shown below are 24 T cell receptor beta chains from a single sample sequenced in a study of T cells after posttransplantation cyclophosphamide. Sequenced by immunoSEQ multiplex PCR; TCRdb stores in-frame clones only, minus some. The sample contains about 38,000 clones, none of them singletons. Specimen: PBMCs. These receptors came from a man aged 50 to 60 in good health, CMV-negative, and a related stem cell transplant donor.

In its sample, this clone was seen many times. The chain has TRBV2 and TRBJ2-4, with a weak D call TRBD1 (6 bases). This CDR3 has 14 amino acids. The germline V gene encodes CDR1 SNHLY and CDR2 FYNNEI. With 0 bases removed from V and 10 bases from J, the gap between germline ends came to 13 bases. DNA for the CDR3: TGTGCCAGCAGTGAAGCCGGGACAACGGGAATTCAGTACTTC. It codes for CASSEAGTTGIQYF.

This chain joins TRBV13 and TRBJ2-5; the match to TRBD2 covers 7 bases. The assigned J gene may be wrong: the sequence end matches TRBJ2-7 better. CDR1 is PRHDT and CDR2 is FYEKMQ in the germline V gene (reference sequence). There are 13 residues in the CDR3. CDR3 protein: CASSVSGSYEQYF. The DNA for the CDR3 is TGTGCCAGCAGCGTTAGCGGGTCCTACGAGCAGTACTTC.

This clone was counted at least ten times. The J gene is TRBJ2-1, the V gene TRBV5-5, with 7 bases aligning to TRBD2. Germline lookup yields CDR1 SGHKS and CDR2 YYEKEE (reference sequence). The length of the CDR3 is 15 residues. J was trimmed by 5 bases and V by 1 base; bases with no gene match: 6. CDR3 loop: CASSLWGLPDNEQFF. CDR3 DNA sequence: TGTGCCAGCAGCTTGTGGGGACTACCAGACAATGAGCAGTTCTTC.

This clone was recorded at least ten times. The rearrangement uses TRBV10-3 and TRBJ2-3, with 7 bases fitting TRBD1. After removal of 5 bases from V and 1 base from J, the junction contained 6 bases not matched to a gene. This CDR3 has 15 residues. Germline-derived CDR1 and CDR2 are ENHRY and SYGVKD. CDR3: CAISNTGARTDTQYF. The CDR3 nucleotides read TGTGCCATCAGTAACACAGGGGCCCGCACAGATACGCAGTATTTT.

This clone was picked up many times. The chain employs TRBV19 and TRBJ2-7; D is unclear. Germline CDR1 LNHDA, CDR2 SQIVND (reference sequence). V was pared by 10 bases and J by 1 base, with 11 bases between. The CDR3 is 12 residues long. This chain's CDR3 is CAIELASYEQYF. CDR3 coding DNA: TGTGCCATTGAATTAGCTTCCTACGAGCAGTACTTC.

This clone was observed many times. The chain combines TRBV5-1 with TRBJ2-7, with TRBD1 as a possible D gene (5 bases). The CDR3 runs to 15 residues. V lost 3 bases and J lost 5, with 18 bases in between. Germline V gives CDR1 SGHRS, CDR2 YFSETQ. For the CDR3, the DNA is TGCGCCAGCAGCTGGGCAGGGCACTCGGTCGACGAGCAGTACTTC. Protein sequence: CASSWAGHSVDEQYF.

In this sample, this clone turned up many times. The V call is TRBV2, the J call TRBJ2-1, with 7 bases lining up with TRBD1. CDR1 and CDR2 from the germline V gene are SNHLY and FYNNEI. The CDR3 covers 15 residues. V shed 10 bases and J 1 base; nucleotides not matched to a gene: 10. The CDR3 DNA reads as TGTGCCACCCGAGAGACGACAGGGTCCTACAATGAGCAGTTCTTC. It encodes CATRETTGSYNEQFF. The entire variable domain, with the rest obtained from reference TRBV2 and TRBJ2-1, is as follows: EPEVTQTPSHQVTQMGQEVILRCVPISNHLYFYWYRQILGQKVEFLVSFYNNEISEKSEIFDDQFSVERPDGSNFTLKIRSTKLEDSAMYFCATRETTGSYNEQFFGPGTRLTVL.

This clone showed up many times. The rearrangement uses TRBV2 and TRBJ2-3; 9 nucleotides match TRBD1. Trimming at V came to 1 base and at J to 0 bases, leaving 2 bases not matched to a gene. Per the germline V gene, CDR1 is SNHLY and CDR2 is FYNNEI. The CDR3 covers 16 residues. The DNA for the CDR3 is TGTGCCAGCAGTGAAGGACAGGGGGTAAGCACAGATACGCAGTATTTT. Its protein product is CASSEGQGVSTDTQYF. The full variable domain, in which reference TRBV2 and TRBJ2-3 provide the parts outside the CDR3, is EPEVTQTPSHQVTQMGQEVILRCVPISNHLYFYWYRQILGQKVEFLVSFYNNEISEKSEIFDDQFSVERPDGSNFTLKIRSTKLEDSAMYFCASSEGQGVSTDTQYFGPGTRLTVL.

In this sample, this clone turned up many times. The chain recombines TRBV29-1 with TRBJ2-7; D ambiguous. Between the trimmed V and J ends, which lost 4 bases and 3 bases, there was a span of 10 bases. Germline values: CDR1 SQVTM, CDR2 ANQGSEA. The CDR3 has 12 residues. CDR3 DNA: TGCAGCGTTGGTTCGGTCGACTACGAGCAGTACTTC. It codes for CSVGSVDYEQYF.

This clone was detected a few times. This sequence joins TRBV27 and TRBJ2-3; D is possibly TRBD1 (6 bases). CDR3 size: 16 residues. In germline, CDR1 is MNHEY, CDR2 SMNVEV (reference sequence). Trimming removed 2 bases from V and 3 bases from J, with 15 bases in between. The DNA for the CDR3 is TGTGCCAGCAGTTTAAACAGGGTGTTTAGTACAGATACGCAGTATTTT. It translates to CASSLNRVFSTDTQYF.

This clone was detected a few times. The chain employs TRBV27 and TRBJ2-5; D remains ambiguous. Trimming left V 0 bases short and J 4 bases short, with 9 bases between. The CDR3 is 14 residues long. Germline lookup yields CDR1 MNHEY and CDR2 SMNVEV (reference sequence). CDR3: CASSLSRVGETQYF. DNA of the CDR3: TGTGCCAGCAGTTTATCTCGGGTTGGAGAGACCCAGTACTTC.

There are many counts of this clone. The rearrangement uses TRBV23-1 and TRBJ1-3; D is unresolved. TRBV23-1 is identified as an open reading frame with a role that is uncertain. V gave up 10 bases and J gave up 0 bases, with 10 bases separating them. This CDR3 has 13 amino acids. The CDR3 sequence: CAITEPSGNTIYF. CDR3 DNA: TGCGCCATCACAGAACCCTCTGGAAACACCATATATTTT.

This clone appeared many times. This chain connects TRBV5-8 to TRBJ1-1; 7 nucleotides align to TRBD1. Germline CDR1 is SGHTS and CDR2 is YDEGEE. Trimming at V came to 3 bases and at J to 2 bases, leaving 7 bases not matched to a gene. This CDR3 spans 15 amino acids. In nucleotides, the CDR3 is TGTGCCAGCAGCTATAACAGGGGCGCCAACACTGAAGCTTTCTTT. It codes for CASSYNRGANTEAFF.

This clone has a count of ten or more. The chain couples TRBV4-1 to TRBJ1-2; 8 positions agree with TRBD1. The germline V gene encodes CDR1 MGHRA and CDR2 YSYEKL. V shed 3 bases, J shed 0 bases, and the junction held 12 bases outside the gene matches. This CDR3 region has 18 residues. The CDR3 nucleotides read TGCGCCAGCAGCCAGAATACCGGGACAGGAGTCACTAACTATGGCTACACCTTC. Its protein product is CASSQNTGTGVTNYGYTF.

This clone was recorded a few times. The rearrangement joins TRBV5-4 to TRBJ2-4, with D perhaps matching TRBD2 (5 bases). The V end was cut by 5 bases, the J end by 7 bases, with 19 bases between. Germline CDR1 reads SGHNT; CDR2 reads YYREEE (reference sequence). The CDR3 is 15 residues long. CDR3 in DNA: TGTGCCAGCAGTAAAGACGCCCTACCGGGGAACATTCAGTACTTC. Amino acids: CASSKDALPGNIQYF.

This clone was seen many times. The chain employs TRBV12-5 and TRBJ1-5; the match to TRBD1 covers 8 bases. The J segment lost 5 bases and the V segment lost 7 bases, leaving 7 bases of the junction unmatched. The CDR3 is 14 residues long. CDR1 and CDR2 (germline): LGHNT, FRNRAP. CDR3 nucleotide sequence: TGTGCTAGTGACTCGGACAGGGCCCATCAGCCCCAGCATTTT. Amino acid sequence: CASDSDRAHQPQHF.

This clone was seen a few times. The rearrangement uses TRBV27 and TRBJ2-5; tentative D call: TRBD2 (6 bases). The J call may not be correct, given that the DNA end is closer to TRBJ2-7. Germline assignment: CDR1 MNHEY and CDR2 SMNVEV (reference sequence). The CDR3 contains 14 residues. CDR3 sequence (DNA): TGTGCCAGCAGCCTGGGGGGTGAGGTCTACGAGCAGTACTTC. Amino acid sequence: CASSLGGEVYEQYF.

The rearrangement uses TRBV5-1 and TRBJ2-5, with a tentative D call TRBD1 (5 bases). The assigned J gene may be wrong: the sequence end matches TRBJ2-7 better. Germline-derived CDR1 and CDR2 are SGHRS and YFSETQ. The CDR3 sequence is 14 residues long. As DNA, the CDR3 is TGCGCCAGCAGCCCGCAGGGTCTGGGTTACGAGCAGTACTTC. Residues: CASSPQGLGYEQYF.

This chain joins TRBV7-2 and TRBJ2-5, with 9 nucleotides matching TRBD1. Germline V gene sequence: CDR1 SGHTA, CDR2 FQGNSA. The CDR3 has 17 amino acids. Losses at the gene ends were 1 base for V and 5 bases for J; bases not matched to a gene: 11. This CDR3 is CASSLVYGTGFGETQYF. The DNA of the CDR3 is TGTGCCAGCAGCTTAGTTTACGGGACAGGGTTCGGCGAGACCCAGTACTTC.

This clone came up many times. This sequence joins TRBV27 and TRBJ2-3; 10 bases map to TRBD2. V lost 2 bases and J lost 0; bases outside the gene matches: 5. Germline CDR1 is MNHEY and CDR2 is SMNVEV (reference sequence). The CDR3 spans 17 residues. The CDR3 region is CASSLGLAGVSTDTQYF. The CDR3 DNA reads TGTGCCAGCAGTTTAGGGCTAGCGGGAGTTAGCACAGATACGCAGTATTTT.

This clone was counted a few times. A read error is likely, as this CDR3 ends without the conserved phenylalanine or tryptophan. V usage is TRBV4-2 and J usage is TRBJ1-5; D possibly corresponds to TRBD1 (5 bases). CDR1 is LGHNA and CDR2 is YNFKEQ in the germline V gene. The CDR3 consists of 15 residues. Trimming stripped 4 bases from V and 4 bases from J, with 14 bases between. The CDR3 DNA reads as TGTGCCAGCAGCCTAGCGGGACGGGTGAATCAGCCCCAGCATCTT. Its protein product is CASSLAGRVNQPQHL.

Ten or more counts support this clone. This chain joins TRBV7-2 and TRBJ1-3; perhaps TRBD1 as D (5 bases). Germline CDR1 reads SGHTA; CDR2 reads FQGNSA. Trimming removed 2 bases from V and 3 bases from J, with 14 bases in between. The CDR3 loop spans 16 amino acids. The CDR3 DNA reads TGTGCCAGCAGCTTACCACCTCCAGGGATTGGAAACACCATATATTTT. Translation: CASSLPPPGIGNTIYF.

This clone was counted at least ten times. The chain is built from TRBV7-2 and TRBJ1-4; 9 bases agree with TRBD1. Germline CDR1 SGHTA, CDR2 FQGNSA. V trimming: 3 bases; J trimming: 8 bases; junction bases outside the gene matches: 4. The CDR3 is 14 amino acids. Here the CDR3 DNA reads TGTGCCAGCAGCTTCGGACAGGGGAGAGAAAAACTGTTTTTT. This codes for CASSFGQGREKLFF.

This clone was recorded many times. The chain uses TRBV12-5 and TRBJ1-5; 10 nucleotides match TRBD1. J gave up 6 bases and V 3 bases, and 5 bases lay outside the gene matches. CDR1 and CDR2 from the germline V gene are LGHNT and FRNRAP. The CDR3 consists of 15 residues. CDR3 sequence (DNA): TGTGCTAGTGGTTTCGGAGACAGGGGGCTTCAGCCCCAGCATTTT. It yields the protein CASGFGDRGLQPQHF.